The entry below gives a single T cell receptor beta chain sequence along with its context. As yet, its antigen is unknown. A much larger clonotype is one base distant, so this may be a read error. This sample is part of a study of molecular identifiers for immune sequencing clone quantification. Sorting isolated naive CD8 T cells as CD8+CD4-CCR7+CD45RA+ events. General study results and limits: Spiked Jurkat TCR RNA originating from one cell could reportedly be identified amid about a million naive cells. Highly expanded clone sizes could be underestimated by identical TCR molecules sharing a barcode.

Previously published methods and listed TCR primers were used for the bulk TCR libraries. TCRdb recomputed calls from the PCR reads with MiXCR, one row per CDR3 protein. The sample contains about 640,000 distinct CDR3 sequences, about 20% of which appear only once. The CDR3 is 14 amino acids. Germline V lookup: CDR1 LGHNA, CDR2 YNFKEQ. The V and J genes are TRBV4-2 and TRBJ2-3; TRBD2 might be the D (5 bases). The clonotype comes from a human donor in good health. Some libraries in this study had Jurkat cell RNA spiked in. Source material: naive CD8+ T cells from blood, with Jurkat cell RNA spiked in. Subset reported: FACS-sorted CD8+CD4-CCR7+CD45RA+ naive T cells. CDR3 protein: CASSQVDPLDTRYF. CDR3 nucleotide sequence: TGTGCCAGCAGCCAAGTTGACCCACTAGATACGCGGTATTTT.